A selection of T cell receptor beta chains follows, all from one sample in a study of identical twins. TCRdb processed the 5' RACE reads anew with MiXCR; each CDR3 protein has one entry. Of about 900,000 distinct CDR3 sequences in the sample, more than 9% were seen once. A further study also used this sample, focusing on yellow fever vaccine responses in identical twins.

Input material: PBMCs. All receptors come from a woman aged 18-30 years in good health. CDR3s include the opening cysteine and the closing phenylalanine or tryptophan. D genes are given only for firm matches. Rows may omit the clone size; those that give it use once, few, many or a size class.

DNA: TGTGCCAGCAGCATCCGGGACAGGGGGCCCGGAGATGAAGCTTTCTTT
CDR3: CASSIRDRGPGDEAFF
size: few
J: TRBJ1-1
D: TRBD1
V: TRBV7-9

DNA: TGTGCCAGCAGTTTAACACTAGAGCAGTTCTTC
CDR3: CASSLTLEQFF
size: many
J: TRBJ2-1
D: .
V: TRBV28

DNA: TGCAGTGTCGGACAGGGAACGGGTTCTGGAAACACCATATATTTT
CDR3: CSVGQGTGSGNTIYF
size: few
J: TRBJ1-3
D: TRBD1
V: TRBV20-1

DNA: TGTGCCAGCAGACCAGACAGGGCTTCCTACAATGAGCAGTTCTTC
CDR3: CASRPDRASYNEQFF
size: few
J: TRBJ2-1
D: TRBD1
V: TRBV2

DNA: TGTGCCAGCAAAAAGGGCAGCTATGGCTACACCTTC
CDR3: CASKKGSYGYTF
size: .
J: TRBJ1-2
D: .
V: TRBV6-1

DNA: TGTGCCAGCTCACCACACACGGGTGGTGGCTCCTACAATGAGCAGTTCTTC
CDR3: CASSPHTGGGSYNEQFF
size: few
J: TRBJ2-1
D: .
V: TRBV18

DNA: TGTGCCAGCATGGGGGGGACCAATCAGCCCCAGCATTTT
CDR3: CASMGGTNQPQHF
size: few
J: TRBJ1-5
D: .
V: TRBV28

DNA: TGCAGTGCTAGCCAGCCCGAGAACACTGAAGCTTTCTTT
CDR3: CSASQPENTEAFF
size: .
J: TRBJ1-1
D: .
V: TRBV20-1

DNA: TGTGCCAGCAGCTTCACGCAGGGGGGAGCTTTCTTT
CDR3: CASSFTQGGAFF
size: many
J: TRBJ1-1
D: TRBD1
V: TRBV7-9

DNA: TGTGCCAGCAGTTACCGGCTGACAGGGGGTAGTTCACCCCTCCACTTT
CDR3: CASSYRLTGGSSPLHF
size: few
J: TRBJ1-6
D: TRBD1
V: TRBV6-5

DNA: TGTGCCAGCATAGGCCCAGGCTCCTACAATGAGCAGTTCTTC
CDR3: CASIGPGSYNEQFF
size: .
J: TRBJ2-1
D: .
V: TRBV5-4